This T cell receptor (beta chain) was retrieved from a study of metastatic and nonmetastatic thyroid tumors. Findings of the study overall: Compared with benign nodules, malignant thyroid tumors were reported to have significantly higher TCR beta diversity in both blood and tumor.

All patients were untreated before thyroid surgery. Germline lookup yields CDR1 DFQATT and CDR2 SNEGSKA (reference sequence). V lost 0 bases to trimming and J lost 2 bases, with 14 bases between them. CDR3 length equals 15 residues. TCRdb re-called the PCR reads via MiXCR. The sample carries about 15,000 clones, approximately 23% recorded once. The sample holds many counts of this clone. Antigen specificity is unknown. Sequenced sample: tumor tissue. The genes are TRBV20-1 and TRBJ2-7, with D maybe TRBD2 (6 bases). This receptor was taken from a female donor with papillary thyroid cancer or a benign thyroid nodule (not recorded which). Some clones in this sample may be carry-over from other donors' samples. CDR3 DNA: TGCAGTGCTAGAGATGGCGGGAAGACCCCCTACGAGCAGTACTTC. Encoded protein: CSARDGGKTPYEQYF.